The present TCR beta chain was sequenced within a study of blood T cell repertoires in COVID-19. Per the original methods: Scientists estimated how many nucleated cells there were by amplifying reference gene primers. The table came from immunoSEQ multiplex PCR; TCRdb's copy has only in-frame clones and leaves some out. D and trimming come from the DNA, and the V and J calls and clone size come from that table. The sample has about 380,000 clones, less than 90% seen once. With 2 bases removed from V and 4 bases from J, the gap between germline ends came to 17 bases. The CDR3 runs 16 residues. Germline-derived CDR1 and CDR2 are MGHRA and YSYEKL. Participants were aged 18 to 89 years from 24 US areas. Cohort placement rested on clinical history that participants reported themselves.

The genes are TRBV4-1 and TRBJ1-2; D not resolved. Material for sequencing was PBMCs or T cells enriched from blood (not recorded which). The receptor comes from a woman in her 30s who had recovered from COVID-19. The CDR3 nucleotides are TGCGCCAGCAGCCAATCCGGCCTCAGAGGGAGCTATGGCTACACCTTC. Protein product: CASSQSGLRGSYGYTF.